The sequence of this TCR beta chain was determined in a study of blood T cell repertoires in COVID-19. Turning to the study itself: Sites across the United States, Italy and Spain contributed samples from acute and convalescent COVID-19. The analysed material was cDNA or gDNA that came from T cells, B-cell-depleted T cells, or PBMCs.

Original processing methods: For nucleated cells, counts were estimated from reference gene primer amplification. Here immunoSEQ multiplex PCR was the method, and the copy in TCRdb shows in-frame clones only, minus some. D and trimming were read from the DNA, whereas the V and J calls and clone size are those reported in that table. The sample records under 130,000 clones, 65% to 90% being singletons. The CDR3 spans 15 residues. The germline gives CDR1 SGHAT, CDR2 FQNNGV. The V gene lost 1 base and the J gene lost 2 bases, with 9 bases spanning the gap. The specimen sequenced was peripheral blood. The genes are TRBV11-2 and TRBJ1-5; D is unresolved. This sequence originates from a man at least 80 years old with acute or convalescent COVID-19. CDR3 loop: CASSLGSPGNQPQHF. CDR3 nucleotides: TGTGCCAGCAGCTTAGGTTCCCCTGGCAATCAGCCCCAGCATTTT.